Below are 28 T cell receptor beta chains sequenced from a single sample in a study of blood T cell repertoires in COVID-19. Generated by immunoSEQ multiplex PCR, the TCRdb table keeps only in-frame clones and is missing some. The sample contains just over 95,000 clones, roughly 82% of which appear only once. Material for sequencing was peripheral blood. Receptors originate from a man at least 80 years old with acute or convalescent COVID-19.

The chain couples TRBV28 to TRBJ1-6; D unresolved. V lost 3 bases and J lost 3, with 3 bases in between. CDR1 and CDR2 from the germline V gene are MDHEN and SYDVKM. The CDR3 has 13 amino acids. Here the CDR3 reads CASSFSYNSPLHF. The CDR3 DNA reads TGTGCCAGCAGTTTCAGCTATAATTCACCCCTCCACTTT.

This clone came up once. V is TRBV6-6 and J is TRBJ1-5, with TRBD1 matching over 10 bases. CDR1 and CDR2 (germline): MNHNY, SVGAGI (reference sequence). The ends lost 10 bases at V and 4 bases at J; junction bases unmatched: 4. The length of the CDR3 is 13 residues. CDR3 region: CAITGQGNQPQHF. In DNA, the CDR3 is TGTGCCATCACGGGACAGGGGAATCAGCCCCAGCATTTT.

The CDR3 nucleotides are TGTGCCAGTAGTAGGCCGGGAAGCGCAGGCTATGGCTACACCTTC. Translation: CASSRPGSAGYGYTF. The V gene is TRBV19, the J gene TRBJ1-2, with D uncertain. Germline V gene sequence: CDR1 LNHDA, CDR2 SQIVND (reference sequence). This CDR3 is 15 amino acids long. V gave up 4 bases and J gave up 4 bases, with 16 bases separating them.

This rearrangement joins TRBV5-1 to TRBJ1-4; D gene uncertain. The CDR3 is made up of 14 amino acids. Germline V gene sequence: CDR1 SGHRS, CDR2 YFSETQ. Deletions cut 2 bases from V and 2 bases from J, with 7 bases between. The CDR3 protein is CASSFAGTNEKLFF. CDR3 nucleotides: TGCGCCAGCAGCTTCGCGGGCACTAATGAAAAACTGTTTTTT.

This rearrangement joins TRBV30 to TRBJ1-3; no clear D. Germline values: CDR1 GTSNPN, CDR2 SVGIG (reference sequence). V was clipped by 2 bases and J by 1 base, with 9 bases between them. This CDR3 is built from 14 residues. The CDR3 sequence is CAWSTGRSGNTIYF. DNA of the CDR3: TGTGCCTGGAGTACGGGGAGGTCTGGAAACACCATATATTTT.

V usage is TRBV9 and J usage is TRBJ2-7; maybe TRBD1 (5 bases). Germline V gene lookup returns CDR1 SGDLS and CDR2 YYNGEE. V lost 0 bases and J lost 2, with 9 bases in between. CDR3 length equals 14 residues. CDR3 amino acids: CASSVADRTYEQYF. CDR3 sequence (DNA): TGTGCCAGCAGCGTAGCAGACAGAACCTACGAGCAGTACTTC.

In the case of this clone: At one end the junction does not follow the germline gene, possibly because of a read error. V usage is TRBV7-7 and J usage is TRBJ2-1, with 8 bases that match TRBD1. Germline CDR1 is SSHAT and CDR2 is FNYEAQ (reference sequence). This CDR3 spans 13 amino acids. CDR3 nucleotide sequence: TGTGCTAGCAGCTTGCTACAGGGGGGTGAGCAGTTCTTC. Translation gives CASSLLQGGEQFF.

The chain combines TRBV5-8 with TRBJ1-2, with D possibly being TRBD1 (5 bases). V lost 0 bases and J 8 bases, leaving 17 bases between the germline ends. The CDR3 has 15 residues. Germline CDR1 is SGHTS and CDR2 is YDEGEE. The CDR3 nucleotides read TGTGCCAGCAGCTTGGAGGCATGGGGCTCGCGCGGCTACACCTTC. It encodes CASSLEAWGSRGYTF.

V and J are TRBV5-1 and TRBJ1-2, with TRBD1 identical over 8 bases. The CDR3 runs to 13 residues. Germline values: CDR1 SGHRS, CDR2 YFSETQ. V was pared by 1 base and J by 7 bases, with 3 bases of the junction left unmatched. CDR3 in amino acids: CASSLTGGGGYTF. The CDR3 region has the DNA TGCGCCAGCAGCTTGACAGGGGGAGGTGGCTACACCTTC.

DNA for the CDR3: TGTGCCAGCAGCCCGCGACTGGCGACAGATACGCAGTATTTT. It is translated as CASSPRLATDTQYF. This chain joins TRBV7-2 and TRBJ2-3; D unclear. Trimming removed 5 bases at V and 3 bases at J, with 12 bases between. The CDR3 is made up of 14 amino acids. Germline V gene lookup returns CDR1 SGHTA and CDR2 FQGNSA.

This chain uses TRBV12-3 or TRBV12-4 with TRBJ1-2; a possible D gene is TRBD1 (5 bases). This CDR3 comprises 13 residues. The V gene lost 6 bases and the J gene lost 8 bases, with 16 bases spanning the gap. The CDR3: CASRTQGPGGYTF. The CDR3 DNA sequence: TGTGCCAGCAGAACTCAGGGCCCCGGGGGCTACACCTTC.

V usage is TRBV10-3 and J usage is TRBJ1-5, with TRBD1 matching over 7 bases. With V trimmed by 10 bases and J by 6 bases, 6 bases remained unmatched. The CDR3 has 12 amino acids. Germline V gene data show CDR1 as ENHRY and CDR2 as SYGVKD. CDR3: CATKQGGQPQHF. The DNA for the CDR3 is TGTGCCACCAAGCAGGGGGGTCAGCCCCAGCATTTT.

The chain combines TRBV19 with TRBJ2-2, with TRBD2 identical over 7 bases. The CDR3 is 17 residues long. V lost 5 bases, J lost 5 bases, and 14 bases stayed unmatched. The germline V gene has CDR1 LNHDA and CDR2 SQIVND (reference sequence). CDR3 sequence reads: CASSAQAVPGGTGELFF. The CDR3 nucleotides are TGTGCCAGTAGTGCCCAAGCGGTCCCCGGGGGGACCGGGGAGCTGTTTTTT.

This clone has only one observation. The J gene is TRBJ2-7, the V gene TRBV18; 7 positions agree with TRBD1. The CDR3 has 13 residues. V was clipped by 6 bases and J by 2 bases; unmatched bases: 4. The V gene's germline CDR1 is KGHSH and CDR2 LQKENI. In nucleotides, the CDR3 is TGTGCCAGCTCCCGGGACAGAGCCTACGAGCAGTACTTC. Its protein is CASSRDRAYEQYF.

The J gene is TRBJ2-7, the V gene TRBV2, with D possibly being TRBD2 (6 bases). Trimming removed 7 bases from V and 3 bases from J, with 13 bases in between. The length of the CDR3 is 13 residues. Germline CDR1 SNHLY, CDR2 FYNNEI. The CDR3 bases are TGTGCCAGCACCCCGGTGGGAGGCTACGAGCAGTACTTC. This codes for CASTPVGGYEQYF.

The V gene is TRBV10-2, the J gene TRBJ1-1; D might be TRBD1 (6 bases). The V gene lost 6 bases and the J gene lost 3 bases, with 14 bases spanning the gap. The CDR3 loop spans 14 amino acids. Germline CDR1 reads WSHSY; CDR2 reads SAAADI. CDR3 in DNA: TGCGCCAGCAGATATAGGGGGGGTGACACTGAAGCTTTCTTT. Amino acid sequence: CASRYRGGDTEAFF.

This sequence joins TRBV7-9 and TRBJ2-1, with 7 bases identical to TRBD1. Germline CDR1 SEHNR, CDR2 FQNEAQ (reference sequence). This CDR3 is 15 amino acids long. V shed 2 bases and J 6 bases; nucleotides not matched to a gene: 7. The CDR3 loop is CASSLSKGAINEQFF. CDR3 nucleotides: TGTGCCAGCAGCTTAAGTAAGGGGGCGATCAATGAGCAGTTCTTC.

The CDR3 DNA reads TGTGCCAGCTCTCCGAGTACTGAAGCTTTCTTT. This codes for CASSPSTEAFF. The V and J genes are TRBV6-5 and TRBJ1-1; D unresolved. The CDR3 totals 11 residues. Germline V lookup: CDR1 MNHEY, CDR2 SVGAGI. The V end was cut by 8 bases, the J end by 5 bases, with 9 bases between.

Here the CDR3 reads CASRQTATQYF. CDR3 nucleotides: TGTGCCAGCAGACAGACGGCAACCCAGTACTTC. This chain uses TRBV11-2 with TRBJ2-5, with D unresolved. Germline V gene sequence: CDR1 SGHAT, CDR2 FQNNGV. The CDR3 has 11 amino acids. V was trimmed by 6 bases and J by 8 bases, leaving 10 bases between them.

This chain connects TRBV10-3 to TRBJ1-4; 7 bases fit TRBD1. CDR1 and CDR2 from the germline V gene are ENHRY and SYGVKD. Losses at the gene ends were 6 bases for V and 5 bases for J; bases not matched to a gene: 9. The length of the CDR3 is 15 residues. The CDR3 loop is CAIRPGTDLNEKLFF. The CDR3 DNA follows: TGTGCCATCAGGCCCGGGACAGATCTCAATGAAAAACTGTTTTTT.

V gene TRBV7-8 combines with J gene TRBJ2-2; 8 bases match TRBD1. CDR3 length equals 19 residues. The germline gives CDR1 SGHVS, CDR2 FQNEAQ. After removal of 5 bases from V and 3 bases from J, the junction contained 17 bases not matched to a gene. The CDR3, as DNA: TGTGCCAGCAGCACGTTCCGTCGGGACAGGCCGGTGGACACCGGGGAGCTGTTTTTT. Translation: CASSTFRRDRPVDTGELFF.

The rearrangement joins TRBV30 to TRBJ1-2, with D unclear. Germline CDR1 is GTSNPN and CDR2 is SVGIG (reference sequence). Trimming removed 2 bases at V and 4 bases at J, with 14 bases between. The length of the CDR3 is 14 residues. The CDR3 spells CAWSSYRSSYGYTF. For the CDR3, the DNA is TGTGCCTGGAGTTCCTACCGTAGTAGCTATGGCTACACCTTC. The whole variable domain, remainder taken from reference TRBV30 and TRBJ1-2, is SQTIHQWPATLVQPVGSPLSLECTVEGTSNPNLYWYRQAAGRGLQLLFYSVGIGQISSEVPQNLSASRPQDRQFILSSKKLLLSDSGFYLCAWSSYRSSYGYTFGSGTRLTVV.

This clone was observed a single time. The chain joins TRBV20-1 to TRBJ2-1; tentatively, D is TRBD2 (5 bases). Between the trimmed V and J ends, which lost 3 bases and 4 bases, there was a span of 16 bases. CDR3 length: 15 residues. Per germline, CDR1 DFQATT and CDR2 SNEGSKA (reference sequence). CDR3 nucleotides: TGCAGTGCTAGTAGTCTGGCTAGCTCTTACAATGAGCAGTTCTTC. It translates to CSASSLASSYNEQFF.

The chain couples TRBV3-1 (or the pseudogene TRBV3-2) to TRBJ1-4; a possible D gene is TRBD1 (6 bases). CDR1 LGHDT and CDR2 YNNKEL come from the germline V gene (reference sequence). The CDR3 has 15 residues. Trimming shortened V by 2 bases and J by 5 bases, and 12 bases separated the two germline ends. The CDR3 sequence is CASSQPGRGNEKLFF. For the CDR3, the DNA is TGTGCCAGCAGCCAACCGGGGAGGGGGAATGAAAAACTGTTTTTT.

The rearrangement uses TRBV27 and TRBJ2-7, with 7 nucleotides matching TRBD1. V trimming: 6 bases; J trimming: 0 bases; junction bases outside the gene matches: 5. The germline CDR1 and CDR2 sequences are MNHEY and SMNVEV (reference sequence). The CDR3 contains 14 residues. The CDR3 reads CASSTGVSSYEQYF. DNA for the CDR3: TGTGCCAGCAGCACAGGGGTTAGCTCCTACGAGCAGTACTTC.

The CDR3 nucleotides read TGTGCCAGTAGTCCGACCAGGACTAGCGGGAATGGGGTAGAGACCCAGTACTTC. The encoded protein is CASSPTRTSGNGVETQYF. This rearrangement joins TRBV19 to TRBJ2-5; 12 bases are shared with TRBD2. V trimming: 5 bases; J trimming: 4 bases; junction bases outside the gene matches: 14. From germline, CDR1 is LNHDA and CDR2 SQIVND (reference sequence). The CDR3 sequence is 18 residues long.

The chain employs TRBV18 and TRBJ1-1; 11 positions match TRBD1. CDR3 size: 15 residues. The germline gives CDR1 KGHSH, CDR2 LQKENI. V shed 5 bases and J 5 bases; nucleotides not matched to a gene: 7. The CDR3 spells CASSVGQGAYTEAFF. CDR3 nucleotides: TGTGCCAGCTCAGTCGGACAGGGGGCTTATACTGAAGCTTTCTTT.

The chain couples TRBV19 to TRBJ2-2; D not resolved. CDR1 LNHDA and CDR2 SQIVND come from the germline V gene (reference sequence). With 6 bases removed from V and 2 bases from J, the gap between germline ends came to 7 bases. There are 13 residues in the CDR3. The CDR3 sequence: CASSNRNTGELFF. Here the CDR3 DNA reads TGTGCCAGTAGCAATAGAAACACCGGGGAGCTGTTTTTT. The entire variable domain, with the rest obtained from reference TRBV19 and TRBJ2-2, is as follows: DGGITQSPKYLFRKEGQNVTLSCEQNLNHDAMYWYRQDPGQGLRLIYYSQIVNDFQKGDIAEGYSVSREKKESFPLTVTSAQKNPTAFYLCASSNRNTGELFFGEGSRLTVL.